The sequence of this T cell receptor beta chain was determined in a study of cytomegalovirus exposure and HLA in healthy donors. Whole-study results and caveats: An analysis done earlier found most TCR beta V segments productive about 87% or about 30% of the time. When a later analysis compared HLA-associated TCR beta chains with equally common others, the HLA-associated chains turned out to be more clonally expanded and to have lower generation probabilities. Accurate prediction of most subjects' HLA-A and HLA-B alleles from TCR beta sequences was reported.

Concerning this clone: Its antigen remains unidentified.

In germline, CDR1 is MNHEY, CDR2 SMNVEV (reference sequence). V gave up 6 bases and J gave up 0 bases, with 20 bases separating them. The CDR3 has 18 amino acids. Researchers ran the PCR with 60 Vbeta and 13 Jbeta primers. The protocol was immunoSEQ multiplex PCR, while the TCRdb copy is restricted to in-frame clones and leaves out a portion. The sample yields 200,000 to 250,000 clones, more than 70% seen once. The V call is TRBV27, the J call TRBJ1-4; D not certain. This TCR derives from a human donor in good health. The specimen sequenced was PBMCs. This chain's CDR3 is CASRMTFDTGATNEKLFF. CDR3 coding DNA: TGTGCCAGCAGAATGACTTTTGATACGGGTGCAACTAATGAAAAACTGTTTTTT.